The 5 T cell receptor beta chains reported below all come from one sample, sequenced in a study of control samples from healthy donors and cancer patients. TCRdb's table, derived via immunoSEQ multiplex PCR, lists solely in-frame clones and lacks some. The table includes 90,000 to 130,000 clones, around four fifths detected once. Sequenced sample: blood. The source is a man between 18 and 35 years old in good health.

The chain recombines TRBV7-9 with TRBJ1-3; D gene uncertain. The germline V gene has CDR1 SEHNR and CDR2 FQNEAQ (reference sequence). V was cut by 5 bases and J by 6 bases, with 8 bases left in between. CDR3 size: 12 residues. The CDR3 DNA reads as TGTGCCAGCAGCGACACGGTAAACACCATATATTTT. Its protein is CASSDTVNTIYF.

This clone was detected only once. V is TRBV27 and J is TRBJ2-7; 9 bases are shared with TRBD1. Germline V gene lookup returns CDR1 MNHEY and CDR2 SMNVEV (reference sequence). Trimming cost V 0 bases and J 4 bases; bases outside gene matches: 4. The CDR3 has 15 amino acids. The CDR3 region is CASSLSIGQGYEQYF. The CDR3 DNA is TGTGCCAGCAGTTTATCAATCGGACAGGGGTACGAGCAGTACTTC.

As DNA, the CDR3 is TGTGCCAGCAGCTTACCACAGGGGGTCTCCTACGAGCAGTACTTC. Amino acid sequence: CASSLPQGVSYEQYF. V and J are TRBV5-6 and TRBJ2-7; 8 bases line up with TRBD1. Germline lookup yields CDR1 SGHDT and CDR2 YYEEEE. After removal of 2 bases from V and 0 bases from J, the junction contained 4 bases not matched to a gene. This CDR3 has 15 amino acids.

The chain joins TRBV15 to TRBJ2-5; no reliable D call. Deletions cut 0 bases from V and 2 bases from J, with 4 bases between. Germline V gene lookup returns CDR1 LNHNV and CDR2 YYDKDF (reference sequence). The CDR3 consists of 13 residues. DNA for the CDR3: TGTGCCACCAGCAGAGATCATCAAGAGACCCAGTACTTC. Translation: CATSRDHQETQYF. The whole variable domain, filled in from reference TRBV15 and TRBJ2-5, reads DAMVIQNPRYQVTQFGKPVTLSCSQTLNHNVMYWYQQKSSQAPKLLFHYYDKDFNNEADTPDNFQSRRPNTSFCFLDIRSPGLGDTAMYLCATSRDHQETQYFGPGTRLLVL.

This chain connects TRBV25-1 to TRBJ1-2; D is possibly TRBD1 (5 bases). This CDR3 is 17 amino acids long. CDR1 is MGHDK and CDR2 is SYGVNS in the germline V gene. Trimming took off 8 bases at V and 0 bases at J, with 22 bases between the two ends. This CDR3 is CASAGIRPGTSNYGYTF. The CDR3 DNA sequence: TGTGCCAGCGCCGGCATAAGACCCGGGACGTCTAACTATGGCTACACCTTC.